What follows are 4 T cell receptor beta chains derived from one specimen sequenced in a study of beta chain features in type 1 diabetes. For these receptors, no antigen is known. Broader study findings: Among patients with Type 1 diabetes, TCRB CDR3s were moderately but significantly shorter in every one of the four CD4+ subsets.

Isolated RNA was reverse transcribed in full, so expressed TCRB transcripts were sequenced. Sequencing was performed with immunoSEQ multiplex PCR; in TCRdb, only in-frame clones are kept and a portion is missing. The profile covers about 240,000 clones, with 14% appearing a single time and approximately 0.018% taken by the ten largest. Sequences were obtained from naive CD4+ T cells from blood. The receptors shown here come from a man aged 25-40 years with type 1 diabetes.

This clone has more than one count but fewer than ten. This sequence joins TRBV5-1 and TRBJ1-6; D is ambiguous. Looked up from germline, CDR1 is SGHRS and CDR2 is YFSETQ. This CDR3 region has 14 residues. V gave up 4 bases and J gave up 7 bases, with 12 bases separating them. This CDR3 reads CASSPGEENSPLHF. Here the CDR3 DNA reads TGCGCCAGCAGCCCGGGTGAGGAGAATTCACCCCTCCACTTT.

This clone was counted a few times. The J gene is TRBJ1-4, the V gene TRBV7-2, with 8 positions matching TRBD1. Losses at the gene ends were 3 bases for V and 5 bases for J; bases not matched to a gene: 5. The CDR3 contains 15 residues. Germline values: CDR1 SGHTA, CDR2 FQGNSA. CDR3 in DNA: TGTGCCAGCAGCTTTAGGGGACAGGCAAATGAAAAACTGTTTTTT. Its protein product is CASSFRGQANEKLFF. Based on the CDR3 plus reference TRBV7-2 and TRBJ1-4, the full variable domain is GAGVSQSPSNKVTEKGKDVELRCDPISGHTALYWYRQSLGQGLEFLIYFQGNSAPDKSGLPSDRFSAERTGGSVSTLTIQRTQQEDSAVYLCASSFRGQANEKLFFGSGTQLSVL.

The chain has TRBV29-1 and TRBJ1-2, with 7 bases that match TRBD1. Germline loops: CDR1 SQVTM, CDR2 ANQGSEA. V gave up 1 base and J gave up 8 bases; unmatched junction bases: 4. This CDR3 comprises 12 residues. The CDR3 reads CSVEVGGNGYTF. Here the CDR3 DNA reads TGCAGCGTTGAAGTAGGGGGCAACGGCTACACCTTC.

This rearrangement joins TRBV5-1 to TRBJ1-2, with 8 bases identical to TRBD1. This CDR3 is 16 amino acids long. The germline CDR1 and CDR2 sequences are SGHRS and YFSETQ. V lost 0 bases and J lost 0; bases outside the gene matches: 4. The CDR3 bases are TGCGCCAGCAGCTTGGCCGGACAGGGTACTAACTATGGCTACACCTTC. This gives the protein CASSLAGQGTNYGYTF.